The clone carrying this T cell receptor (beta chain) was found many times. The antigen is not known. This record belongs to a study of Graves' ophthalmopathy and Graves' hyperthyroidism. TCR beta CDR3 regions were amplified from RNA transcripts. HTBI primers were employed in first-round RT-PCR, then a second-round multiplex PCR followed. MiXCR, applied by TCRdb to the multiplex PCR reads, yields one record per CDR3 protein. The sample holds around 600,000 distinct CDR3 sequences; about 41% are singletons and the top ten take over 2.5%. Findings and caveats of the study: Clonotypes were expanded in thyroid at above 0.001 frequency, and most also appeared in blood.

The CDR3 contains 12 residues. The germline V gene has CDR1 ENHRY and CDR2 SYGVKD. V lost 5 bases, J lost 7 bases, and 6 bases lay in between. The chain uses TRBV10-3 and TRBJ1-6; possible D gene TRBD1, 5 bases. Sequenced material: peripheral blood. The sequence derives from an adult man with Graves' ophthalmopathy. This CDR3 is CAISPGNSPLHF. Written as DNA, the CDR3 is TGTGCCATCAGTCCAGGGAATTCACCCCTCCACTTT.